Listed here is a single T cell receptor beta chain. The same CDR3 arises from other DNA sequences in this sample as well. The data derive from a study of shared clonotypes between healthy human individuals. Measured with immunoSEQ multiplex PCR; TCRdb has only the in-frame clones, and not every one. Of 900,000 to 1,200,000 clones listed, around three quarters are singletons. V was pared by 0 bases and J by 5 bases, with 8 bases between. Germline V gives CDR1 SGHRS, CDR2 YFSETQ. This CDR3 spans 14 amino acids. This sequence joins TRBV5-1 and TRBJ1-4; D might be TRBD1 (6 bases). This receptor was obtained from a man aged 18 to 30 in good health. Some clones in this sample may be carry-over from other donors' samples. Sequencing input: memory CD4+ T cells from PBMCs. The subset was: CD45RA-negative fraction. CDR3 in DNA: TGCGCCAGCAGCTTGGGGCAGGGGAATGAAAAACTGTTTTTT. It specifies CASSLGQGNEKLFF.